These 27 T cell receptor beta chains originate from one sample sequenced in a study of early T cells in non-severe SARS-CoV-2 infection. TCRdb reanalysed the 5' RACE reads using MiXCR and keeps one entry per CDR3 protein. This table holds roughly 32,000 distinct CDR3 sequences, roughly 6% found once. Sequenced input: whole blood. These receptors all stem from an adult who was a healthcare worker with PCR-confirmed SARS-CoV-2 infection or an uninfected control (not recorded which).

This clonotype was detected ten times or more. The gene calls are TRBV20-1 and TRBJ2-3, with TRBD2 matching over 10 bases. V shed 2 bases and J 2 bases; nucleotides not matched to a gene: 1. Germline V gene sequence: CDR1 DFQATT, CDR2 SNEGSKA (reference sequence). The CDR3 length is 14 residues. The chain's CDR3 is CSARSGGVTDTQYF. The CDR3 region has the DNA TGCAGTGCTAGAAGCGGGGGGGTCACAGATACGCAGTATTTT.

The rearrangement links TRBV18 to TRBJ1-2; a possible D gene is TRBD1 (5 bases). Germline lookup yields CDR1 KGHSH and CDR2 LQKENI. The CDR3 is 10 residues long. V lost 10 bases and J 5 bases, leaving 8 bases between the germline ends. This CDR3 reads CANAGYGYTF. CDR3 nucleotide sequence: TGTGCCAACGCAGGGTATGGCTACACCTTC.

The CDR3 DNA is TGTGCCAGTAGTGTGAGCCCAGGGGTTAACTATGGCTACACCTTC. This codes for CASSVSPGVNYGYTF. The rearrangement joins TRBV19 to TRBJ1-2; D may be TRBD1 (6 bases). This CDR3 spans 15 amino acids. Trimming removed 5 bases from V and 1 base from J, with 14 bases in between. CDR1 and CDR2 from the germline V gene are LNHDA and SQIVND (reference sequence).

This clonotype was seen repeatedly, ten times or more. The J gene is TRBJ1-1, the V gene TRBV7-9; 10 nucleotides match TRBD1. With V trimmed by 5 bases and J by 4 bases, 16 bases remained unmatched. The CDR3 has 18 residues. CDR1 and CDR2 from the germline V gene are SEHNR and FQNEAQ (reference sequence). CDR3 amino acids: CASSPRQTGGRISTEAFF. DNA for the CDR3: TGTGCCAGCAGCCCCCGTCAGACAGGGGGCCGTATTAGCACTGAAGCTTTCTTT. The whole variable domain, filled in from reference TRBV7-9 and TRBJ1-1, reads DTGVSQNPRHKITKRGQNVTFRCDPISEHNRLYWYRQTLGQGPEFLTYFQNEAQLEKSRLLSDRFSAERPKGSFSTLEIQRTEQGDSAMYLCASSPRQTGGRISTEAFFGQGTRLTVV.

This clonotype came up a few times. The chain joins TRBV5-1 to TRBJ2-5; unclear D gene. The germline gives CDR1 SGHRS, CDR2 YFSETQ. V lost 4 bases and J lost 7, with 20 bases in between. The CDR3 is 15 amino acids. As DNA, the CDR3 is TGCGCCAGCAGCCTGGACCCTTCCCCCCTGGGGACCCAGTACTTC. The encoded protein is CASSLDPSPLGTQYF.

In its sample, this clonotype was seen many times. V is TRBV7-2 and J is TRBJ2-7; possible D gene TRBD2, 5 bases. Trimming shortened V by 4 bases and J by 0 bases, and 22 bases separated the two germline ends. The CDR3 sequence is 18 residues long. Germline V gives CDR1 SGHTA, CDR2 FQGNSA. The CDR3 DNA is TGTGCCAGCAGCTACCAACGGACTGCCACGGGGAGCTCCTACGAGCAGTACTTC. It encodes CASSYQRTATGSSYEQYF. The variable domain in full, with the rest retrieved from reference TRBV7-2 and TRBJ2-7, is GAGVSQSPSNKVTEKGKDVELRCDPISGHTALYWYRQSLGQGLEFLIYFQGNSAPDKSGLPSDRFSAERTGGSVSTLTIQRTQQEDSAVYLCASSYQRTATGSSYEQYFGPGTRLTVT.

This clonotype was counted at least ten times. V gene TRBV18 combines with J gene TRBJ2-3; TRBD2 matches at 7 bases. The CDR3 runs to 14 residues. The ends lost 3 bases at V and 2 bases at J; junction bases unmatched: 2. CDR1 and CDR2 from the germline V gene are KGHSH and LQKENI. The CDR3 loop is CASSPAGVTDTQYF. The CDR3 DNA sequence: TGTGCCAGCTCACCGGCGGGGGTCACAGATACGCAGTATTTT.

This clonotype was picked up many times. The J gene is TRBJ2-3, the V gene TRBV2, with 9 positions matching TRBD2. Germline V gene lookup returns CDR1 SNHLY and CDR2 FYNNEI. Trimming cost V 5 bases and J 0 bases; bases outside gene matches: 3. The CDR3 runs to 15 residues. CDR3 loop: CASSLAGISTDTQYF. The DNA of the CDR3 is TGTGCCAGCAGTCTAGCGGGAATCAGCACAGATACGCAGTATTTT.

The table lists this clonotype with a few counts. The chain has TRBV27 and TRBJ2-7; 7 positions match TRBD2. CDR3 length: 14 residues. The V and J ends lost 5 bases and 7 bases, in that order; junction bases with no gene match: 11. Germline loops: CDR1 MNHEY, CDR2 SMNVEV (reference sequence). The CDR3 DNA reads TGTGCCAGCAGTGCAAGGGACTTCGGGGGGGAGCAGTACTTC. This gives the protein CASSARDFGGEQYF.

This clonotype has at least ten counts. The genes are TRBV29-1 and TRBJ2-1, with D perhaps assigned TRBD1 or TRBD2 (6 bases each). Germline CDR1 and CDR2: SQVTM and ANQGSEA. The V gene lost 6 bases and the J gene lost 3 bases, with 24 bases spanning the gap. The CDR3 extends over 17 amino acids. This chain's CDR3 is CSVSGTRGVFYYNEQFF. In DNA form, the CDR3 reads TGCAGCGTCTCCGGGACAAGGGGGGTTTTCTACTACAATGAGCAGTTCTTC.

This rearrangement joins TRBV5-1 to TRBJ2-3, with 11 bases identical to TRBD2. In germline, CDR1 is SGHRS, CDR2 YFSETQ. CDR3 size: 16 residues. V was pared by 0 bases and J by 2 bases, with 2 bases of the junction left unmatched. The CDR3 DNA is TGCGCCAGCAGCTTGGCTAGCGGGGGGACCACAGATACGCAGTATTTT. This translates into CASSLASGGTTDTQYF.

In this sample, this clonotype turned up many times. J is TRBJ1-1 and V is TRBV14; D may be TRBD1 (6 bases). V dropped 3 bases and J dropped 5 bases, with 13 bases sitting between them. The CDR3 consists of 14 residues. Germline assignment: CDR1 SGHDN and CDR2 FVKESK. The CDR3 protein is CASSHTGRGTEAFF. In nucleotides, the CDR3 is TGTGCCAGCAGCCATACAGGGAGAGGTACTGAAGCTTTCTTT.

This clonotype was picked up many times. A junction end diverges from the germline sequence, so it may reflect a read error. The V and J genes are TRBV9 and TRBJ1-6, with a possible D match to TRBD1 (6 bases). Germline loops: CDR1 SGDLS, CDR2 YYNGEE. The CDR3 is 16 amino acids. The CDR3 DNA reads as TGTGCCAGCAGCGCCCTGGATCGGGGGCCGACTTCACCCCTCCATTTT. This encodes CASSALDRGPTSPLHF.

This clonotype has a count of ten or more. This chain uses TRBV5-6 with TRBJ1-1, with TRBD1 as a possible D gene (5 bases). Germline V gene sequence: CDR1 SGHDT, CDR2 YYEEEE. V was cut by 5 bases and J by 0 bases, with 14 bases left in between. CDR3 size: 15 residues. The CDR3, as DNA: TGTGCCAGCAGTATCCCCGGGACGATGAACACTGAAGCTTTCTTT. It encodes CASSIPGTMNTEAFF. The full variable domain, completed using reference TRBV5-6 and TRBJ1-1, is DAGVTQSPTHLIKTRGQQVTLRCSPKSGHDTVSWYQQALGQGPQFIFQYYEEEERQRGNFPDRFSGHQFPNYSSELNVNALLLGDSALYLCASSIPGTMNTEAFFGQGTRLTVV.

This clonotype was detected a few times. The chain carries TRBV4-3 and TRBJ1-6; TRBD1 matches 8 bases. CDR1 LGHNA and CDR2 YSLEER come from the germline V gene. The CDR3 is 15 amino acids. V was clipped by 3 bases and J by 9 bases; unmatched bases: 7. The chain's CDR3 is CASSQGDRGGSPLHF. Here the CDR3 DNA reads TGCGCCAGCAGCCAGGGAGACAGGGGTGGTTCACCCCTCCACTTT.

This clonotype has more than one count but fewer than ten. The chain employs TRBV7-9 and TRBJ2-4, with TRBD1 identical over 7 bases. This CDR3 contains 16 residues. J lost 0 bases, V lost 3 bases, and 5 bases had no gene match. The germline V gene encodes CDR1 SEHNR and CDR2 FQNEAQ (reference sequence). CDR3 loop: CASSLWTGPAKNIQYF. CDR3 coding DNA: TGTGCCAGCAGCTTGTGGACAGGACCAGCCAAAAACATTCAGTACTTC.

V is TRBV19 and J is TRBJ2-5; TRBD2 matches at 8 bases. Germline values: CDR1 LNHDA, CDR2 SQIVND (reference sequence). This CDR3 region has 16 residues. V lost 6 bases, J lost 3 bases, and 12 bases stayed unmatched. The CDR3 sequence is CASSSVGLAGKETQYF. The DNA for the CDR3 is TGTGCCAGTAGCTCTGTCGGACTAGCTGGCAAAGAGACCCAGTACTTC.

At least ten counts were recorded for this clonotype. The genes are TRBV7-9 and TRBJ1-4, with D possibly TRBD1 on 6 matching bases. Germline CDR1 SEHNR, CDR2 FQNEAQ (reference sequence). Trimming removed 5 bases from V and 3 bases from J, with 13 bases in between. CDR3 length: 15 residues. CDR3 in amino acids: CASSIDSGANEKLFF. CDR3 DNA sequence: TGTGCCAGCAGCATCGACTCAGGGGCTAATGAAAAACTGTTTTTT. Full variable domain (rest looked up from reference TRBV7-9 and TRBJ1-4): DTGVSQNPRHKITKRGQNVTFRCDPISEHNRLYWYRQTLGQGPEFLTYFQNEAQLEKSRLLSDRFSAERPKGSFSTLEIQRTEQGDSAMYLCASSIDSGANEKLFFGSGTQLSVL.

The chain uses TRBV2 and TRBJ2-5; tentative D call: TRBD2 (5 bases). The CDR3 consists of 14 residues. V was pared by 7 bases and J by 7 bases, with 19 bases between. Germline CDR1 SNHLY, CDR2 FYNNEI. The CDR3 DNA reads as TGTGCCAGCACACCCTCCGGAGGATCGGGGACCCAGTACTTC. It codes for CASTPSGGSGTQYF.

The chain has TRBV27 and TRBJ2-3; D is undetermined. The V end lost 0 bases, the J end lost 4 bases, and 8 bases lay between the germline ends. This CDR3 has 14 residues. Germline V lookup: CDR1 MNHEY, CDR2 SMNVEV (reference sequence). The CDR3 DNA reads TGTGCCAGCAGTTTATCATCTTCCGCAGATACGCAGTATTTT. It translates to CASSLSSSADTQYF.

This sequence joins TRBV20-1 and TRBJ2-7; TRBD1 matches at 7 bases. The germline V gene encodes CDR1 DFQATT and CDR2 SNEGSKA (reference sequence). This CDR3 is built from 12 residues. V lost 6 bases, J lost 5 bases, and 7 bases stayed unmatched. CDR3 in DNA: TGCAGTGCCCCACTGCAGGGGGACGAGCAGTACTTC. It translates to CSAPLQGDEQYF.

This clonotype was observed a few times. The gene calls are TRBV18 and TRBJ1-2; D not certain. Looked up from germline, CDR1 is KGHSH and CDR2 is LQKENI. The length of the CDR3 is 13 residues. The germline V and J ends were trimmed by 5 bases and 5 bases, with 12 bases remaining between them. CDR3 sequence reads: CASSEDKSYGYTF. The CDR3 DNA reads TGTGCCAGCTCAGAAGACAAATCATATGGCTACACCTTC. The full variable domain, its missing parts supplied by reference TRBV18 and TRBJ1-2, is NAGVMQNPRHLVRRRGQEARLRCSPMKGHSHVYWYRQLPEEGLKFMVYLQKENIIDESGMPKERFSAEFPKEGPSILRIQQVVRGDSAAYFCASSEDKSYGYTFGSGTRLTVV.

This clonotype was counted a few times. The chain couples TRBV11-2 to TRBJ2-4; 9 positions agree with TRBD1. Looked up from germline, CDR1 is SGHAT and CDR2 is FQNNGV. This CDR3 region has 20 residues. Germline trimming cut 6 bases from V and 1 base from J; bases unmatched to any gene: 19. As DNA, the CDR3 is TGTGCCAGCAGTTATGATACCCGCATGGGAGGACAGGGGGCCAAAAACATTCAGTACTTC. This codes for CASSYDTRMGGQGAKNIQYF. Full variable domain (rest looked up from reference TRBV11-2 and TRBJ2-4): EAGVAQSPRYKIIEKRQSVAFWCNPISGHATLYWYQQILGQGPKLLIQFQNNGVVDDSQLPKDRFSAERLKGVDSTLKIQPAKLEDSAVYLCASSYDTRMGGQGAKNIQYFGAGTRLSVL.

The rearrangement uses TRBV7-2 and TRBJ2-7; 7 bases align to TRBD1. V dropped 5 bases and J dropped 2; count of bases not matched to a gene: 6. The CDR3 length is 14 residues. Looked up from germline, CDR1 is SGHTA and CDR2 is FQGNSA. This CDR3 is CASSKRTGTYEQYF. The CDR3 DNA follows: TGTGCCAGCAGCAAACGGACAGGCACCTACGAGCAGTACTTC.

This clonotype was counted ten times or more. CDR3 DNA sequence: TGTGCCAGCAGCCGGGGGGGAAGCTCCTACGAGCAGTACTTC. Protein product: CASSRGGSSYEQYF. The chain joins TRBV3-1 to TRBJ2-7; 7 bases align to TRBD2. The CDR3 has 14 amino acids. Germline CDR1 is LGHDT and CDR2 is YNNKEL (reference sequence). The V segment lost 4 bases and the J segment 0 bases; nucleotides outside the gene matches: 3.

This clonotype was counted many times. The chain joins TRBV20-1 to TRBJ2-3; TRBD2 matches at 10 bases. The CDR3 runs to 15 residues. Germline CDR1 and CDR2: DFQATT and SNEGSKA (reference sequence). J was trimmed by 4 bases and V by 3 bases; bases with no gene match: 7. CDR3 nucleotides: TGCAGTGCTAGGGATAGCGGGGGGACGGCAGATACGCAGTATTTT. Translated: CSARDSGGTADTQYF.

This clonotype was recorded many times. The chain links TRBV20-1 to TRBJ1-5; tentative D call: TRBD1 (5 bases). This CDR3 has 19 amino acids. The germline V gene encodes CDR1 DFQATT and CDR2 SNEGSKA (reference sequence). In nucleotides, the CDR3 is TGCAGCGCCCGAATACCAGTTCGGTTACAGGCTCGTGGCAATCAGCCCCAGCATTTT. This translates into CSARIPVRLQARGNQPQHF.